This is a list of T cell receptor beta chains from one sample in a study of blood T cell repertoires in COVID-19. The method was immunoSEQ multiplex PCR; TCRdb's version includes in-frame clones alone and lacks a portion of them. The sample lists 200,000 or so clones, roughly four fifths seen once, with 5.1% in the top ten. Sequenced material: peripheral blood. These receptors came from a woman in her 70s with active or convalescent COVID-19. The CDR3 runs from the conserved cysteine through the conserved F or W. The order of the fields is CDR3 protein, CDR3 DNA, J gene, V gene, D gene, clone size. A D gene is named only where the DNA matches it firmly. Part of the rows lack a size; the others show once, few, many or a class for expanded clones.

cdr3_aa: CASSFSANYGYTF
cdr3_nt: TGTGCCAGCAGTTTTTCAGCGAACTATGGCTACACCTTC
j_call: TRBJ1-2
v_call: TRBV6-5
d_call: .
clone_size: .

cdr3_aa: CASSYSRQAGFTQETQYF
cdr3_nt: TGTGCCAGCAGTTACAGCCGACAGGCTGGGTTCACCCAAGAGACCCAGTACTTC
j_call: TRBJ2-5
v_call: TRBV6-2/TRBV6-3
d_call: .
clone_size: .

cdr3_aa: CASSLGFGTPYEQYF
cdr3_nt: TGTGCCAGCAGCTTGGGGTTCGGGACACCCTACGAGCAGTACTTC
j_call: TRBJ2-7
v_call: TRBV7-3
d_call: .
clone_size: .

cdr3_aa: CASSPDRAGNTIYF
cdr3_nt: TGTGCCAGCAGTCCTGACAGGGCTGGAAACACCATATATTTT
j_call: TRBJ1-3
v_call: TRBV28
d_call: TRBD1
clone_size: .

cdr3_aa: CAISIGGGTGGINEQFF
cdr3_nt: TGTGCCATCAGTATTGGGGGTGGGACAGGGGGAATCAATGAGCAGTTCTTC
j_call: TRBJ2-1
v_call: TRBV10-3
d_call: TRBD1
clone_size: .

cdr3_aa: CASSLSALGGRTGNYGYTF
cdr3_nt: TGTGCCAGCAGCTTAAGTGCCCTGGGCGGGCGGACAGGAAACTATGGCTACACCTTC
j_call: TRBJ1-2
v_call: TRBV7-2
d_call: TRBD1
clone_size: .

cdr3_aa: CASTRQGAGGNTIYF
cdr3_nt: TGTGCCAGCACTCGACAGGGGGCGGGTGGAAACACCATATATTTT
j_call: TRBJ1-3
v_call: TRBV5-4
d_call: TRBD1
clone_size: .

cdr3_aa: CASSRGTSADTQYF
cdr3_nt: TGTGCCAGCAGCCGCGGGACTAGCGCCGATACGCAGTATTTT
j_call: TRBJ2-3
v_call: TRBV5-6
d_call: TRBD2
clone_size: .

cdr3_aa: CASSFEGPGDYTF
cdr3_nt: TGTGCCAGCAGCTTTGAGGGCCCCGGGGACTACACCTTC
j_call: TRBJ1-2
v_call: TRBV5-5
d_call: .
clone_size: .

cdr3_aa: CASSPGPGVGSYEQYF
cdr3_nt: TGTGCCAGCAGCCCTGGGCCGGGGGTCGGCTCCTACGAGCAGTACTTC
j_call: TRBJ2-7
v_call: TRBV11-3
d_call: .
clone_size: .

cdr3_aa: CASTPGNTIYF
cdr3_nt: TGTGCCAGCACTCCTGGAAACACCATATATTTT
j_call: TRBJ1-3
v_call: TRBV28
d_call: .
clone_size: .

cdr3_aa: CASSPLLTSGYTGELFF
cdr3_nt: TGTGCCAGCAGTCCCCTCCTGACTAGCGGATACACCGGGGAGCTGTTTTTT
j_call: TRBJ2-2
v_call: TRBV27
d_call: TRBD2
clone_size: .

cdr3_aa: CASTRWTSGSSRSYNEQFF
cdr3_nt: TGTGCCAGCACCAGATGGACTAGCGGGAGCTCTCGCTCCTACAATGAGCAGTTCTTC
j_call: TRBJ2-1
v_call: TRBV2
d_call: TRBD2
clone_size: few

cdr3_aa: CASSQDRGNTEAFF
cdr3_nt: TGTGCCAGCAGCCAAGACAGGGGGAACACTGAAGCTTTCTTT
j_call: TRBJ1-1
v_call: TRBV4-2
d_call: .
clone_size: .

cdr3_aa: CARSDGLAPSYEQFF
cdr3_nt: TGTGCCAGAAGCGACGGACTAGCTCCATCATATGAGCAGTTCTTC
j_call: TRBJ2-1
v_call: TRBV5-3
d_call: TRBD2
clone_size: many

cdr3_aa: CSASRGGTENEKLFF
cdr3_nt: TGCAGCGCATCGCGTGGGGGCACGGAGAATGAAAAACTGTTTTTT
j_call: TRBJ1-4
v_call: TRBV29-1
d_call: .
clone_size: .

cdr3_aa: CASSFRRLTYEQYF
cdr3_nt: TGTGCCAGCAGTTTTCGGCGACTAACCTACGAGCAGTACTTC
j_call: TRBJ2-7
v_call: TRBV2
d_call: .
clone_size: .

cdr3_aa: CASSQVIAGANTGELFF
cdr3_nt: TGTGCCAGCAGCCAAGTGATCGCTGGAGCGAACACCGGGGAGCTGTTTTTT
j_call: TRBJ2-2
v_call: TRBV3-1/TRBV3-2
d_call: .
clone_size: .

cdr3_aa: CAISQLGGADTGELFF
cdr3_nt: TGTGCCATCAGCCAACTAGGAGGTGCGGACACCGGGGAGCTGTTTTTT
j_call: TRBJ2-2
v_call: TRBV10-3
d_call: .
clone_size: .

cdr3_aa: CASSLAGGGETQYF
cdr3_nt: TGTGCCAGCAGTCTAGCGGGAGGAGGCGAGACCCAGTACTTC
j_call: TRBJ2-5
v_call: TRBV3-1/TRBV3-2
d_call: TRBD2
clone_size: .

cdr3_aa: CASSYSRGAVEKLFF
cdr3_nt: TGTGCCAGCAGTTACTCTCGGGGGGCCGTGGAAAAACTGTTTTTT
j_call: TRBJ1-4
v_call: TRBV6-5
d_call: .
clone_size: few

cdr3_aa: CASSEAEQGVQPQHF
cdr3_nt: TGTGCCAGCAGTGAAGCGGAACAGGGAGTGCAGCCCCAGCATTTT
j_call: TRBJ1-5
v_call: TRBV6-1
d_call: .
clone_size: .